The 21 T cell receptor beta chains below were found in one sample sequenced in a study of blood T cell repertoires in COVID-19. The table came from immunoSEQ multiplex PCR; TCRdb's copy has only in-frame clones and leaves some out. The data hold roughly 250,000 clones, with over 75% observed a single time. Source material: peripheral blood. The source of these receptors is a woman between 40 and 50 years old who had recovered from COVID-19.

The rearrangement links TRBV7-2 to TRBJ2-5; 9 nucleotides align to TRBD2. Per the germline V gene, CDR1 is SGHTA and CDR2 is FQGNSA. The CDR3 spans 14 residues. The junction had 5 bases not matched to a gene; V was cut back by 5 bases and J by 4 bases. The CDR3 nucleotides read TGTGCCAGCAGCCCTAGCGGGATTAGAGAGACCCAGTACTTC. It encodes CASSPSGIRETQYF. The full variable domain, completed using reference TRBV7-2 and TRBJ2-5, is GAGVSQSPSNKVTEKGKDVELRCDPISGHTALYWYRQSLGQGLEFLIYFQGNSAPDKSGLPSDRFSAERTGGSVSTLTIQRTQQEDSAVYLCASSPSGIRETQYFGPGTRLLVL.

The V and J genes are TRBV18 and TRBJ2-1; TRBD2 matches 10 bases. Trimming took 6 bases from V and 0 from J; bases not matched to a gene: 11. Germline V gene lookup returns CDR1 KGHSH and CDR2 LQKENI. The CDR3 extends over 18 amino acids. CDR3 in DNA: TGTGCCAGCTCTCCAAGGTTTCCTAGCGGGAGCTCCTACAATGAGCAGTTCTTC. Protein: CASSPRFPSGSSYNEQFF.

CDR3 bases: TGCGCCAGCTGGCCGGGACAGGGAAGCATGAACACTGAAGCTTTCTTT. As protein: CASWPGQGSMNTEAFF. The chain uses TRBV4-1 and TRBJ1-1; 9 nucleotides agree with TRBD1. The CDR3 sequence is 16 residues long. V shed 8 bases, J shed 0 bases, and the junction held 10 bases outside the gene matches. Germline V gene data show CDR1 as MGHRA and CDR2 as YSYEKL.

This clone came up once. V is TRBV7-2 and J is TRBJ2-7; 8 nucleotides match TRBD2. V lost 5 bases, J lost 0 bases, and 9 bases stayed unmatched. The CDR3 totals 16 residues. Per germline, CDR1 SGHTA and CDR2 FQGNSA. The CDR3, as DNA: TGTGCCAGCAGCCAACGGGGGGGGGCCAGCTCCTACGAGCAGTACTTC. Its translation: CASSQRGGASSYEQYF.

The gene calls are TRBV24-1 and TRBJ2-1; 8 bases line up with TRBD2. V lost 4 bases and J lost 0; bases outside the gene matches: 7. This CDR3 has 17 amino acids. Looked up from germline, CDR1 is KGHDR and CDR2 is SFDVKD. In nucleotides, the CDR3 is TGTGCCACCAGTGACCCACGGACTAGCTTCTCCTACAATGAGCAGTTCTTC. Translation gives CATSDPRTSFSYNEQFF.

This chain links TRBV7-8 with TRBJ2-7; 8 bases are shared with TRBD1. CDR1 is SGHVS, CDR2 FQNEAQ, per germline. The CDR3 has 12 amino acids. V gave up 5 bases and J gave up 12 bases; unmatched junction bases: 9. CDR3 protein: CASSPARDRPYF. Here the CDR3 DNA reads TGTGCCAGCAGCCCCGCCCGGGACAGGCCGTACTTC. The full variable domain, with the rest looked up from reference TRBV7-8 and TRBJ2-7, is GAGVSQSPRYKVAKRGQDVALRCDPISGHVSLFWYQQALGQGPEFLTYFQNEAQLDKSGLPSDRFFAERPEGSVSTLKIQRTQQEDSAVYLCASSPARDRPYFGPGTRLTVT.

This clone came up a few times. V gene TRBV7-2 combines with J gene TRBJ2-7, with a possible D match to TRBD2 (5 bases). Trimming stripped 1 base from V and 6 bases from J, with 13 bases between. Germline loops: CDR1 SGHTA, CDR2 FQGNSA. This CDR3 is built from 14 residues. Here the CDR3 reads CASSLVVGVGEQYF. The CDR3 coding sequence is TGTGCCAGCAGCTTAGTTGTCGGGGTTGGCGAGCAGTACTTC.

The chain couples TRBV9 to TRBJ2-1, with TRBD2 matching over 8 bases. The junction had 13 bases not matched to a gene; V was cut back by 4 bases and J by 7 bases. There are 16 residues in the CDR3. In germline, CDR1 is SGDLS, CDR2 YYNGEE. CDR3 protein: CASSPPGGGRRNEQFF. As DNA, the CDR3 is TGTGCCAGCAGCCCACCCGGGGGGGGCCGGAGGAATGAGCAGTTCTTC.

This CDR3 is CASSPEGVFIGYEQYF. The CDR3 DNA reads TGTGCCAGCAGCCCCGAGGGGGTTTTTATTGGGTACGAGCAGTACTTC. The chain combines TRBV7-8 with TRBJ2-7; D may be TRBD1 (6 bases). This CDR3 has 16 amino acids. The germline V gene encodes CDR1 SGHVS and CDR2 FQNEAQ. V lost 5 bases and J lost 4, with 21 bases in between.

V is TRBV6-2 or TRBV6-3 and J is TRBJ2-2; TRBD1 might be the D (6 bases). CDR1 is MNHEY, CDR2 SVGEGT, per germline. This CDR3 is built from 16 residues. Trimming removed 0 bases at V and 6 bases at J, with 14 bases between. CDR3 sequence: CASSYSHRRGPGELFF. The CDR3 nucleotides are TGTGCCAGCAGTTACTCGCACCGCAGGGGCCCCGGGGAGCTGTTTTTT.

This rearrangement joins TRBV9 to TRBJ2-7, with TRBD2 matching 7 bases. The CDR3 covers 15 residues. V was pared by 0 bases and J by 1 base, with 4 bases of the junction left unmatched. Per the germline V gene, CDR1 is SGDLS and CDR2 is YYNGEE. CDR3 sequence reads: CASSVEGGGSYEQYF. In DNA form, the CDR3 reads TGTGCCAGCAGCGTAGAGGGCGGGGGTTCCTACGAGCAGTACTTC. The full variable domain, completed using reference TRBV9 and TRBJ2-7, is DSGVTQTPKHLITATGQRVTLRCSPRSGDLSVYWYQQSLDQGLQFLIQYYNGEERAKGNILERFSAQQFPDLHSELNLSSLELGDSALYFCASSVEGGGSYEQYFGPGTRLTVT.

This clone was found once. The chain recombines TRBV6-2 or TRBV6-3 with TRBJ1-3; the D gene is possibly TRBD1 (5 bases). CDR1 MNHEY and CDR2 SVGEGT come from the germline V gene. V was trimmed by 4 bases and J by 4 bases, leaving 17 bases between them. CDR3 length: 16 amino acids. The CDR3 here is CASSSKPGGLGNTIYF. CDR3 DNA: TGTGCCAGCAGTTCCAAACCCGGGGGACTCGGAAACACCATATATTTT.

V and J are TRBV18 and TRBJ2-5, with D possibly matching TRBD1 (6 bases). The V gene's germline CDR1 is KGHSH and CDR2 LQKENI. The germline V and J ends were trimmed by 4 bases and 1 base, with 10 bases remaining between them. The CDR3 contains 14 residues. For the CDR3, the DNA is TGTGCCAGCTCACTCGGACAGATCCAAGAGACCCAGTACTTC. It codes for CASSLGQIQETQYF. The entire variable domain, with the rest obtained from reference TRBV18 and TRBJ2-5, is as follows: NAGVMQNPRHLVRRRGQEARLRCSPMKGHSHVYWYRQLPEEGLKFMVYLQKENIIDESGMPKERFSAEFPKEGPSILRIQQVVRGDSAAYFCASSLGQIQETQYFGPGTRLLVL.

The chain links TRBV29-1 to TRBJ2-1; D remains ambiguous. The CDR3 has 16 residues. V was cut by 2 bases and J by 2 bases, with 16 bases left in between. The germline gives CDR1 SQVTM, CDR2 ANQGSEA. CDR3 sequence reads: CSVEPWARQTYNEQFF. The DNA for the CDR3 is TGCAGCGTTGAACCGTGGGCCAGGCAGACCTACAATGAGCAGTTCTTC.

The chain links TRBV19 to TRBJ2-1; unclear D gene. The CDR3 runs to 12 residues. Germline V gives CDR1 LNHDA, CDR2 SQIVND (reference sequence). Trimming shortened V by 5 bases and J by 8 bases, and 10 bases separated the two germline ends. The CDR3 spells CASSPPSDEQFF. The CDR3 nucleotides are TGTGCCAGTAGTCCTCCGAGCGATGAGCAGTTCTTC.

This clone was counted only a few times. The chain links TRBV25-1 to TRBJ2-4; 7 bases map to TRBD1. V gave up 5 bases and J gave up 6 bases; unmatched junction bases: 16. The germline V gene encodes CDR1 MGHDK and CDR2 SYGVNS. The length of the CDR3 is 17 residues. The CDR3, as DNA: TGTGCCAGCAGTCCTGTCGGGACAGCACGAACTGTAAACATTCAGTACTTC. Amino acids: CASSPVGTARTVNIQYF.

This clone was picked up many times. The chain combines TRBV4-2 with TRBJ1-6, with D perhaps TRBD1 (5 bases). The length of the CDR3 is 16 residues. Trimming shortened V by 0 bases and J by 7 bases, and 13 bases separated the two germline ends. Germline CDR1 is LGHNA and CDR2 is YNFKEQ. The CDR3 loop is CASSQDTAGKNSPLHF. CDR3 nucleotide sequence: TGTGCCAGCAGCCAAGATACCGCAGGGAAGAATTCACCCCTCCACTTT.

This sequence joins TRBV7-9 and TRBJ2-5; weak D call: TRBD1 (5 bases). Germline CDR1 and CDR2: SEHNR and FQNEAQ (reference sequence). The CDR3 totals 13 residues. The V end was cut by 1 base, the J end by 7 bases, with 10 bases between. This CDR3 is CASSLEAGWTQYF. In DNA, the CDR3 is TGTGCCAGCAGCTTAGAGGCAGGGTGGACCCAGTACTTC.

The chain is built from TRBV7-2 and TRBJ1-4; 7 bases agree with TRBD1. CDR3 size: 14 residues. Germline V gives CDR1 SGHTA, CDR2 FQGNSA. V shed 0 bases, J shed 11 bases, and the junction held 6 bases outside the gene matches. The CDR3 here is CASSLAGTAGKLFF. Here the CDR3 DNA reads TGTGCCAGCAGCTTAGCGGGGACAGCGGGTAAACTGTTTTTT.

This clone was picked up one time. CDR3: CASSGGQGTLEVEQYF. Written as DNA, the CDR3 is TGTGCCAGCAGCGGTGGACAGGGGACTTTAGAGGTCGAGCAGTACTTC. The V gene is TRBV9, the J gene TRBJ2-7; TRBD1 agrees at 9 bases. The CDR3 totals 16 residues. The germline V gene has CDR1 SGDLS and CDR2 YYNGEE. With 3 bases clipped from V and 6 bases from J, the junction kept 13 bases outside the gene matches.

The rearrangement uses TRBV14 and TRBJ2-1; the D gene is possibly TRBD2 (7 bases). Germline CDR1 reads SGHDN; CDR2 reads FVKESK. V was shortened by 0 bases and J by 6 bases, with 15 bases between the two germline ends. CDR3 size: 16 residues. The CDR3 spells CASSQDGRGLLNEQFF. In nucleotides, the CDR3 is TGTGCCAGCAGCCAAGATGGGCGGGGGCTCCTCAATGAGCAGTTCTTC.